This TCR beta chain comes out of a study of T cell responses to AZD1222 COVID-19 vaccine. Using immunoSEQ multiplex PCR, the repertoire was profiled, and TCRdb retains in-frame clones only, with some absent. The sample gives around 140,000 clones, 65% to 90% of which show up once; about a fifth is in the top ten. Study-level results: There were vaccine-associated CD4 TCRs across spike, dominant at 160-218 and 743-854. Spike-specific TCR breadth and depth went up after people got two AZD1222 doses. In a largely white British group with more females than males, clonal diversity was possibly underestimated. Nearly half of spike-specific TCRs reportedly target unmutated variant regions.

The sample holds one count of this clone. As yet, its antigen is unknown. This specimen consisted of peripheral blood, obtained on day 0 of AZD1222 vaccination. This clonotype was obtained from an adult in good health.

CDR3 region: CASSLGGPGSAEKLFF. DNA of the CDR3: TGCGCCAGCAGCCTCGGGGGGCCGGGGTCTGCTGAAAAACTGTTTTTT. V and J are TRBV5-1 and TRBJ1-4; a weak D match, TRBD1 (6 bases). The CDR3 contains 16 residues. Germline assignment: CDR1 SGHRS and CDR2 YFSETQ. Trimming left V 4 bases short and J 7 bases short, with 20 bases between. The full variable domain, with the rest looked up from reference TRBV5-1 and TRBJ1-4, is KAGVTQTPRYLIKTRGQQVTLSCSPISGHRSVSWYQQTPGQGLQFLFEYFSETQRNKGNFPGRFSGRQFSNSRSEMNVSTLELGDSALYLCASSLGGPGSAEKLFFGSGTQLSVL.